This entry concerns a single T cell receptor (beta chain). Antigen unknown. The data were produced by immunoSEQ multiplex PCR, yet TCRdb's version contains in-frame clones alone and is incomplete. The profile shows around 46,000 clones, approximately 88% of them singletons. With V trimmed by 5 bases and J by 2 bases, 6 bases remained unmatched. Germline V gene lookup returns CDR1 SGHVS and CDR2 FNYEAQ. This CDR3 contains 18 residues. These data originate in a study of OX40 agonist ivuxolimab in advanced cancers. Study at large: Antecedent anti-PD-1, anti-PD-L1 or anti-CTLA-4 therapy was permissible, with roughly 40% having received some. Whole-study findings and limits: The authors also found low normalized T-cell clonal expansion in some nonresponders. Dosing at 0.1 to 3.0 mg/kg was accompanied by clonal expansion of CD4+ and CD8+ blood T cells by week 6. The study found that CD8+ T cells averaged more expanded clones than CD4+.

The source was CD4+ or CD8+ T cells sorted from blood, collected in a trial of the OX40 agonist ivuxolimab. The sequence derives from an adult with an advanced solid tumor such as melanoma, head and neck, liver or kidney cancer. The rearrangement uses TRBV7-6 and TRBJ2-1; 16 nucleotides match TRBD2. The CDR3 sequence: CASSPGLAGGSPYNEQFF. The CDR3 region has the DNA TGTGCCAGCAGCCCGGGACTAGCGGGGGGGTCCCCCTACAATGAGCAGTTCTTC.